These 21 T cell receptor beta chains were all obtained from the same sample, sequenced in a study of identifying expanded T cells in peripheral blood. Repertoires were generated with immunoSEQ multiplex PCR, while TCRdb's copy carries only in-frame clones and drops some. The sample consists of 65,000 to 95,000 clones, about 90% of them appearing once. The sequencing input was blood. The receptors derive from a person between 18 and 75 years old in good health.

The chain uses TRBV7-2 and TRBJ2-2; no firm D call. V lost 3 bases, J lost 8 bases, and 7 bases lay in between. The V gene's germline CDR1 is SGHTA and CDR2 FQGNSA. CDR3 length equals 12 residues. The CDR3 sequence is CASSFWVGELFF. The CDR3 bases are TGTGCCAGCAGCTTTTGGGTAGGGGAGCTGTTTTTT.

The chain employs TRBV27 and TRBJ1-2; a weak D match, TRBD1 (5 bases). CDR3 length: 14 residues. V was trimmed by 3 bases and J by 0 bases, leaving 8 bases between them. The V gene's germline CDR1 is MNHEY and CDR2 SMNVEV (reference sequence). CDR3 bases: TGTGCCAGCAGTTTGGGACGGACTAACTATGGCTACACCTTC. Translation gives CASSLGRTNYGYTF.

The chain couples TRBV6-1 to TRBJ1-5; TRBD1 matches at 8 bases. The CDR3 sequence is 14 residues long. J was trimmed by 8 bases and V by 3 bases; bases with no gene match: 6. The V gene's germline CDR1 is MNHNS and CDR2 SASEGT. Here the CDR3 DNA reads TGTGCCAGCAGTGAGGACAGGGCCTTGGAGCCCCAGCATTTT. This encodes CASSEDRALEPQHF.

This chain links TRBV2 with TRBJ2-7; the D call may be TRBD1 or TRBD2 (5 bases each). Germline CDR1 reads SNHLY; CDR2 reads FYNNEI. This CDR3 has 13 residues. Trimming removed 6 bases from V and 4 bases from J, with 13 bases in between. The chain's CDR3 is CASRAGTDYEQYF. The CDR3 region has the DNA TGTGCCAGCAGGGCCGGGACGGATTACGAGCAGTACTTC.

The rearrangement uses TRBV30 and TRBJ1-2; a weak D match, TRBD1 (5 bases). Germline V gene sequence: CDR1 GTSNPN, CDR2 SVGIG (reference sequence). The ends were cut back, 3 bases at V and 8 bases at J, with 16 bases in the middle. This CDR3 has 13 amino acids. The CDR3 DNA reads as TGTGCCTGGAGAATTCCGGGGGTCTACGGCTACACCTTC. It translates to CAWRIPGVYGYTF.

The rearrangement uses TRBV23-1 and TRBJ2-5, with 13 nucleotides matching TRBD2. TRBV23-1 is classed as an ORF, of uncertain function. V lost 7 bases and J lost 2; bases outside the gene matches: 22. The CDR3 length is 21 residues. The CDR3 DNA sequence: TGCGCCAGCAATTCGGCGGCAGGGGCTGAGGGGACTAGCGGGACTCAAGAGACCCAGTACTTC. This gives the protein CASNSAAGAEGTSGTQETQYF.

This clone was seen a handful of times. The CDR3 is CAWRRGEVAYNEQFF. CDR3 DNA sequence: TGTGCCTGGAGGCGGGGGGAGGTTGCCTACAATGAGCAGTTCTTC. The V call is TRBV30, the J call TRBJ2-1, with 8 bases fitting TRBD2. The V and J ends lost 3 bases and 2 bases, in that order; junction bases with no gene match: 6. Per the germline V gene, CDR1 is GTSNPN and CDR2 is SVGIG (reference sequence). The CDR3 has 15 amino acids.

V and J are TRBV2 and TRBJ2-1; 9 nucleotides line up with TRBD1. J gave up 6 bases and V 0 bases, and 3 bases lay outside the gene matches. CDR1 SNHLY and CDR2 FYNNEI come from the germline V gene. The CDR3 length is 15 residues. In DNA form, the CDR3 reads TGTGCCAGCAGTGAAGCGCCGGGACAGGGCAATGAGCAGTTCTTC. It specifies CASSEAPGQGNEQFF.

The rearrangement uses TRBV7-9 and TRBJ1-2; 7 positions match TRBD1. J lost 8 bases, V lost 2 bases, and 11 bases had no gene match. The CDR3 has 15 amino acids. Germline V lookup: CDR1 SEHNR, CDR2 FQNEAQ (reference sequence). DNA of the CDR3: TGTGCCAGCAGCTTACTCTCGGAGGGGGCGAAGGGCTACACCTTC. This codes for CASSLLSEGAKGYTF.

The genes are TRBV7-9 and TRBJ1-1, with D maybe TRBD1 (5 bases). V was cut by 2 bases and J by 0 bases, with 7 bases left in between. CDR1 is SEHNR and CDR2 is FQNEAQ in the germline V gene (reference sequence). The CDR3 has 14 residues. CDR3 DNA sequence: TGTGCCAGCAGCTTACAGGGACTGAACACTGAAGCTTTCTTT. It encodes CASSLQGLNTEAFF.

The chain links TRBV6-1 to TRBJ1-3; the match to TRBD1 covers 9 bases. V dropped 6 bases and J dropped 4; count of bases not matched to a gene: 4. The CDR3 consists of 14 residues. Germline CDR1 and CDR2: MNHNS and SASEGT. The CDR3 sequence: CASSWGTGGNTIYF. CDR3 bases: TGTGCCAGCAGCTGGGGGACAGGGGGAAACACCATATATTTT.

This chain joins TRBV5-4 and TRBJ2-7; a possible D gene is TRBD2 (7 bases). Trimming left V 4 bases short and J 0 bases short, with 14 bases between. Germline assignment: CDR1 SGHNT and CDR2 YYREEE (reference sequence). The CDR3 spans 15 residues. Here the CDR3 reads CASSLGGRGSYEQYF. As DNA, the CDR3 is TGTGCCAGCAGCCTGGGGGGGCGCGGCTCCTACGAGCAGTACTTC. Full variable domain (missing parts from reference TRBV5-4 and TRBJ2-7): ETGVTQSPTHLIKTRGQQVTLRCSSQSGHNTVSWYQQALGQGPQFIFQYYREEENGRGNFPPRFSGLQFPNYSSELNVNALELDDSALYLCASSLGGRGSYEQYFGPGTRLTVT.

V gene TRBV5-1 combines with J gene TRBJ1-1; tentatively, D is TRBD1 (5 bases). V dropped 0 bases and J dropped 5 bases, with 11 bases sitting between them. CDR1 is SGHRS, CDR2 YFSETQ, per germline. The CDR3 spans 14 residues. The CDR3 DNA sequence: TGCGCCAGCAGCTTGGTGGGCCGGGGGACTGAAGCTTTCTTT. Translated: CASSLVGRGTEAFF.

The rearrangement links TRBV13 to TRBJ2-2, with a weak D call TRBD1 (8 bases). Trimming left V 3 bases short and J 6 bases short, with 14 bases between. CDR3 size: 15 residues. CDR1 and CDR2 (germline): PRHDT, FYEKMQ (reference sequence). The CDR3, as DNA: TGTGCCAGCAGCTTGGTACAGGGGGGGTCCGGGGAGCTGTTTTTT. Translating it yields CASSLVQGGSGELFF.

The V call is TRBV29-1, the J call TRBJ2-7, with 7 nucleotides matching TRBD2. Germline V lookup: CDR1 SQVTM, CDR2 ANQGSEA. The CDR3 has 14 amino acids. The ends lost 7 bases at V and 7 bases at J; junction bases unmatched: 16. The CDR3 sequence: CSAGGKGPPREQYF. Written as DNA, the CDR3 is TGCAGCGCGGGGGGAAAGGGCCCGCCAAGAGAGCAGTACTTC.

This chain connects TRBV6-1 to TRBJ2-3; perhaps TRBD1 as D (5 bases). CDR1 and CDR2 from the germline V gene are MNHNS and SASEGT. The CDR3 runs to 14 residues. V lost 5 bases and J lost 4, with 13 bases in between. CDR3 amino acids: CASSQGWSPDTQYF. Here the CDR3 DNA reads TGTGCCAGCAGTCAGGGATGGTCACCAGATACGCAGTATTTT.

The J gene is TRBJ2-3, the V gene TRBV10-3; TRBD1 aligns across 8 bases. V shed 3 bases and J 2 bases; nucleotides not matched to a gene: 16. In germline, CDR1 is ENHRY, CDR2 SYGVKD. This CDR3 comprises 19 residues. CDR3 amino acids: CAISDPLPGQGGFTDTQYF. The DNA of the CDR3 is TGTGCCATCAGTGACCCTCTTCCTGGACAGGGCGGATTCACAGATACGCAGTATTTT.

This sequence joins TRBV6-6 and TRBJ1-4; possibly TRBD1 for D (6 bases). V was cut by 4 bases and J by 7 bases, with 13 bases left in between. Germline-derived CDR1 and CDR2 are MNHNY and SVGAGI (reference sequence). The length of the CDR3 is 14 residues. The CDR3 protein is CASSSGAFTEKLFF. For the CDR3, the DNA is TGTGCCAGCAGTTCAGGGGCTTTTACTGAAAAACTGTTTTTT.

The chain uses TRBV12-5 and TRBJ2-2, with 10 bases aligning to TRBD1. J lost 4 bases, V lost 5 bases, and 13 bases had no gene match. The CDR3 has 18 amino acids. The germline CDR1 and CDR2 sequences are LGHNT and FRNRAP. The CDR3 DNA is TGTGCTAGTGGTACCCCCCGAGGGGACAGGGGTTTCACCGGGGAGCTGTTTTTT. Amino acid sequence: CASGTPRGDRGFTGELFF.

The J gene is TRBJ2-3, the V gene TRBV5-1; 7 positions match TRBD2. Looked up from germline, CDR1 is SGHRS and CDR2 is YFSETQ. The CDR3 runs to 18 residues. Losses at the gene ends were 0 bases for V and 0 bases for J; bases not matched to a gene: 10. This CDR3 is CASSLEGGHSSSTDTQYF. DNA for the CDR3: TGCGCCAGCAGCTTGGAGGGAGGGCACTCTTCTAGCACAGATACGCAGTATTTT.

The chain combines TRBV18 with TRBJ1-4; D is undetermined. Germline CDR1 and CDR2: KGHSH and LQKENI. V was clipped by 3 bases and J by 2 bases, with 10 bases between them. The CDR3 has 15 amino acids. CDR3 in amino acids: CASSPSERTNEKLFF. In nucleotides, the CDR3 is TGTGCCAGCTCACCGTCCGAAAGGACTAATGAAAAACTGTTTTTT.